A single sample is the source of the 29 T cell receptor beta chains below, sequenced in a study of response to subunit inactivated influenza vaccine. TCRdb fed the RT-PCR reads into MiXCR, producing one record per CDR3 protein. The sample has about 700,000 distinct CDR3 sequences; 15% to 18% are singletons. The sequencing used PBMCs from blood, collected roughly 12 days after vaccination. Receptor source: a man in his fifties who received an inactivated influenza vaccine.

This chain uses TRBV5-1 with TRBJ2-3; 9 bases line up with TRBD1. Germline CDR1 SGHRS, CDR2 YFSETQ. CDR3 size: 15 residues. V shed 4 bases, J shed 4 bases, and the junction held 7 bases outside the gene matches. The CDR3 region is CASSHTGGGSDTQYF. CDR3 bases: TGCGCCAGCAGCCACACAGGGGGCGGGTCAGATACGCAGTATTTT.

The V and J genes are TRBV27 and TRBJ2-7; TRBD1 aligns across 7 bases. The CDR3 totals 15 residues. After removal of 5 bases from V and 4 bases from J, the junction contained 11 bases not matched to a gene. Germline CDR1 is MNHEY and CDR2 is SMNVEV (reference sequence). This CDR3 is CASSVSGTAKYEQYF. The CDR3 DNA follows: TGTGCCAGCAGTGTTTCTGGGACAGCAAAATACGAGCAGTACTTC.

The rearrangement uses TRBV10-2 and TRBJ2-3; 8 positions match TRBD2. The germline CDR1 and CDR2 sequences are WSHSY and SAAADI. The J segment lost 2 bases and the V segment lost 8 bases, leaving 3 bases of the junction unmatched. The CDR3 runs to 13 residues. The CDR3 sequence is CASAGGYTDTQYF. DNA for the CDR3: TGCGCCAGCGCGGGGGGCTACACAGATACGCAGTATTTT.

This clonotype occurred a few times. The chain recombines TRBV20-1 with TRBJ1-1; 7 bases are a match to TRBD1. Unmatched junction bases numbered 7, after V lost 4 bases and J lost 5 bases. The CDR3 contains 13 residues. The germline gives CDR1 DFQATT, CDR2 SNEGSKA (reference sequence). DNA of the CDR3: TGCAGTGCTATGAAGGGGGCAGGAACTGAAGCTTTCTTT. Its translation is CSAMKGAGTEAFF.

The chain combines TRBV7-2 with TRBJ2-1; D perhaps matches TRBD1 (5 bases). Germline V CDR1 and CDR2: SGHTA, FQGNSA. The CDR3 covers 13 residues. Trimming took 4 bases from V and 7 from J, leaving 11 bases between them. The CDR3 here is CASSSVYRNEQFF. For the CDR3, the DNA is TGTGCCAGCAGCTCGGTTTACAGGAATGAGCAGTTCTTC.

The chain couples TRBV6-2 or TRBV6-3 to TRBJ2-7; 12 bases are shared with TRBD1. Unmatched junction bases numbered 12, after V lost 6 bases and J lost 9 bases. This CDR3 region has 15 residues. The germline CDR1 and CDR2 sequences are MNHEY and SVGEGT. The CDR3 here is CASRPRSGQGAAQYF. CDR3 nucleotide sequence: TGTGCCAGCAGACCCCGGTCGGGACAGGGGGCAGCGCAGTACTTC.

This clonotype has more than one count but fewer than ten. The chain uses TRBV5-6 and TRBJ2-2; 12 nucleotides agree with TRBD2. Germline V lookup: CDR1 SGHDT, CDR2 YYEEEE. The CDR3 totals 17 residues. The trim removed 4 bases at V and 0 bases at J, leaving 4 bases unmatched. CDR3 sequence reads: CASSRRTSGTNTGELFF. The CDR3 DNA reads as TGTGCCAGCAGCAGAAGGACTAGCGGGACGAACACCGGGGAGCTGTTTTTT.

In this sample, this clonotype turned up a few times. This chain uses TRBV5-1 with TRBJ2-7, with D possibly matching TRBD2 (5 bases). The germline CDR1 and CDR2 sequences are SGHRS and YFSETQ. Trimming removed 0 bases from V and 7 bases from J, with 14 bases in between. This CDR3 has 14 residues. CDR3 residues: CASSLAGIIGEQYF. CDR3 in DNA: TGCGCCAGCAGCTTGGCCGGGATCATCGGGGAGCAGTACTTC.

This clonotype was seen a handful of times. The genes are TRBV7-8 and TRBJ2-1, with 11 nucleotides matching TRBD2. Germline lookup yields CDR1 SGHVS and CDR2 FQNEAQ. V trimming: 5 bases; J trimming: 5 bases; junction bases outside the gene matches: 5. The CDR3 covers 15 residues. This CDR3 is CASSAGLAAHNEQFF. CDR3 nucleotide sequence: TGTGCCAGCAGCGCGGGACTAGCGGCTCACAATGAGCAGTTCTTC.

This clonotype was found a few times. DNA for the CDR3: TGCAGCACGGGGACCAACTACGAGCAGTACTTC. Protein: CSTGTNYEQYF. V and J are TRBV20-1 and TRBJ2-7; D may be TRBD1 or TRBD2 (5 bases each). This CDR3 spans 11 amino acids. Looked up from germline, CDR1 is DFQATT and CDR2 is SNEGSKA (reference sequence).

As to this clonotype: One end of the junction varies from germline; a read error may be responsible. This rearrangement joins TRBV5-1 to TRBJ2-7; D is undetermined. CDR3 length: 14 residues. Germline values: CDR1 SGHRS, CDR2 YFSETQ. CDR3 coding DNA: TGCGCCAGCGGCTTTGACCGATCATCCTACGAGCAGTACTTC. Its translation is CASGFDRSSYEQYF.

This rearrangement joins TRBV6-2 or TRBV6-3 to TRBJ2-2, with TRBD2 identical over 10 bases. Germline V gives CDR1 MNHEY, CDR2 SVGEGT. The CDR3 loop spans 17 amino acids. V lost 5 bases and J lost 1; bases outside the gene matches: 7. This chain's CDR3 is CASSPGLAEMNTGELFF. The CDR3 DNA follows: TGTGCCAGCAGTCCAGGACTAGCGGAGATGAACACCGGGGAGCTGTTTTTT.

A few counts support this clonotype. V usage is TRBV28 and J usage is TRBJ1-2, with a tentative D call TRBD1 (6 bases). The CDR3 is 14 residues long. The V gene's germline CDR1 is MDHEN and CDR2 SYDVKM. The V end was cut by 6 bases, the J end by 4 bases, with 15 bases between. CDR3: CASSRITGTYGYTF. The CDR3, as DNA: TGTGCCAGCAGCCGGATAACAGGGACCTATGGCTACACCTTC.

The CDR3 loop is CASSLTRGQGGNTEAFF. Written as DNA, the CDR3 is TGTGCCAGCAGCTTGACTCGCGGGCAGGGCGGGAACACTGAAGCTTTCTTT. The chain carries TRBV5-5 and TRBJ1-1, with D perhaps TRBD1 (5 bases). Germline assignment: CDR1 SGHKS and CDR2 YYEKEE (reference sequence). CDR3 size: 17 residues. V was cut by 1 base and J by 1 base, with 17 bases left in between.

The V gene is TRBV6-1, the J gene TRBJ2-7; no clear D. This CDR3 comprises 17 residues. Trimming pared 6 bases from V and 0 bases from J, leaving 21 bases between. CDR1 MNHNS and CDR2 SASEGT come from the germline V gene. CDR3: CASSQTRAGDFSYEQYF. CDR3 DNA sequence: TGTGCCAGCAGCCAAACTCGAGCAGGCGACTTCTCCTACGAGCAGTACTTC.

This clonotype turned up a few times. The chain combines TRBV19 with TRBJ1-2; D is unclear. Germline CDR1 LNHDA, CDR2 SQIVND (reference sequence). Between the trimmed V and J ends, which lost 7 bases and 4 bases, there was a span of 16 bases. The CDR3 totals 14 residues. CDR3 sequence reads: CASKPTASGYGYTF. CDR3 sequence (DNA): TGTGCCAGTAAACCAACGGCCTCGGGCTATGGCTACACCTTC. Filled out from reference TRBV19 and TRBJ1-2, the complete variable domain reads DGGITQSPKYLFRKEGQNVTLSCEQNLNHDAMYWYRQDPGQGLRLIYYSQIVNDFQKGDIAEGYSVSREKKESFPLTVTSAQKNPTAFYLCASKPTASGYGYTFGSGTRLTVV.

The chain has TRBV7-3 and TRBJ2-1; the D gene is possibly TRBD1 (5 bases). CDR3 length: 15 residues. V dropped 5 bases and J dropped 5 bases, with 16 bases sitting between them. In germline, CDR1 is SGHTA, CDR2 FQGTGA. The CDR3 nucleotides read TGTGCCAGCAGCCCGACAGTGACCACCCACAATGAGCAGTTCTTC. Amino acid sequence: CASSPTVTTHNEQFF. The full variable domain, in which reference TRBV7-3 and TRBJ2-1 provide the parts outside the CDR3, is GAGVSQTPSNKVTEKGKYVELRCDPISGHTALYWYRQSLGQGPEFLIYFQGTGAADDSGLPNDRFFAVRPEGSVSTLKIQRTERGDSAVYLCASSPTVTTHNEQFFGPGTRLTVL.

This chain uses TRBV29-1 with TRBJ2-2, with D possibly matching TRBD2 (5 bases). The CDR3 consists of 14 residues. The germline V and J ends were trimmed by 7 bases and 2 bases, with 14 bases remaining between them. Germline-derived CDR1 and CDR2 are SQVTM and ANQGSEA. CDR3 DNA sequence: TGCAGCGGAACGCCGGGATATAACACCGGGGAGCTGTTTTTT. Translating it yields CSGTPGYNTGELFF.

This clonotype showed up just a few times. The CDR3 here is CSAPRLAGVGDSYNEQFF. CDR3 DNA sequence: TGCAGTGCTCCCCGACTAGCGGGAGTCGGGGATTCCTACAATGAGCAGTTCTTC. The chain carries TRBV20-1 and TRBJ2-1; 12 bases agree with TRBD2. The CDR3 contains 18 residues. V shed 5 bases, J shed 1 base, and the junction held 12 bases outside the gene matches. Germline values: CDR1 DFQATT, CDR2 SNEGSKA (reference sequence).

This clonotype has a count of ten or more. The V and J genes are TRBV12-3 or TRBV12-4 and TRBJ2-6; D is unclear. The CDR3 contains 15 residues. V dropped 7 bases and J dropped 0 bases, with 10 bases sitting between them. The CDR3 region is CASTMSPSGANVLTF. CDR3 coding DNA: TGTGCCAGCACCATGAGTCCCTCTGGGGCCAACGTCCTGACTTTC.

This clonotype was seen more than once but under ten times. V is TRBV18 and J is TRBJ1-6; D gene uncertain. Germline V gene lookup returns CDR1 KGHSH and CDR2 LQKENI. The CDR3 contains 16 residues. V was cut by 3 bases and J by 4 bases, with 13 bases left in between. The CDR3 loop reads CASSPAQRPYNSPLHF. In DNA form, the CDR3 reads TGTGCCAGCTCACCCGCGCAGCGCCCGTATAATTCACCCCTCCACTTT.

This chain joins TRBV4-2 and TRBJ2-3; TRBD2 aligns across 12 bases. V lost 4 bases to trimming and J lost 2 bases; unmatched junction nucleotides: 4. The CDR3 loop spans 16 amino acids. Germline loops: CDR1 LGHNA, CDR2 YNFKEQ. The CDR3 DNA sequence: TGTGCCAGCAGCCCCTCTAGCGGGGGGGCCACAGATACGCAGTATTTT. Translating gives CASSPSSGGATDTQYF.

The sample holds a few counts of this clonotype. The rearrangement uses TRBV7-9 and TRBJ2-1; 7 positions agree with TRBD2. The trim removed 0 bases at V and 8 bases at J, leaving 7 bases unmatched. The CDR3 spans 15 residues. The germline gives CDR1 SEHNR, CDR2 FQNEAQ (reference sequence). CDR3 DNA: TGTGCCAGCAGCTTAGCACTAGCGACCATGGATGAGCAGTTCTTC. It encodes CASSLALATMDEQFF.

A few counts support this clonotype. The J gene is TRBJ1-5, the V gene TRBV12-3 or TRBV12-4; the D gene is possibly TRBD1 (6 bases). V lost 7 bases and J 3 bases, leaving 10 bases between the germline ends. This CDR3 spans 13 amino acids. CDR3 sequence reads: CASTTGFNQPQHF. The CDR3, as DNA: TGTGCCAGCACCACAGGGTTCAATCAGCCCCAGCATTTT.

The CDR3 loop is CSVGTSGRANTGELFF. The CDR3 nucleotides read TGCAGCGTCGGGACTAGCGGGAGGGCAAACACCGGGGAGCTGTTTTTT. J is TRBJ2-2 and V is TRBV29-1, with 16 bases identical to TRBD2. J gave up 2 bases and V 6 bases, and 3 bases lay outside the gene matches. This CDR3 region has 16 residues. The germline gives CDR1 SQVTM, CDR2 ANQGSEA.

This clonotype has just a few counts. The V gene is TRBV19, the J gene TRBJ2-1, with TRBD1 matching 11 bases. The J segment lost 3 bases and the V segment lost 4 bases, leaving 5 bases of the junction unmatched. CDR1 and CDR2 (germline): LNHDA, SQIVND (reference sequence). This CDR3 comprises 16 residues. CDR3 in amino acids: CASSTVDRGLYNEQFF. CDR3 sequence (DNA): TGTGCCAGTAGTACCGTGGACAGGGGGCTCTACAATGAGCAGTTCTTC.

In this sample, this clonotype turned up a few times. The CDR3 loop reads CATGQGAYEQYF. In DNA form, the CDR3 reads TGTGCCACCGGACAGGGGGCCTACGAGCAGTACTTC. The J gene is TRBJ2-7, the V gene TRBV5-6; 10 bases map to TRBD1. Germline V gene sequence: CDR1 SGHDT, CDR2 YYEEEE. The CDR3 is 12 amino acids. The trim removed 9 bases at V and 2 bases at J, leaving 2 bases unmatched.

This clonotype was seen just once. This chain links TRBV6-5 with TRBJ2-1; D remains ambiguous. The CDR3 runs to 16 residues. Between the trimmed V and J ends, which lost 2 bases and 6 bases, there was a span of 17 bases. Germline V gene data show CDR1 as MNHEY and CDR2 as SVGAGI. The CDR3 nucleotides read TGTGCCAGCAGTTACGGTAGCCGAACTCGAGTCAATGAGCAGTTCTTC. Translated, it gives CASSYGSRTRVNEQFF.

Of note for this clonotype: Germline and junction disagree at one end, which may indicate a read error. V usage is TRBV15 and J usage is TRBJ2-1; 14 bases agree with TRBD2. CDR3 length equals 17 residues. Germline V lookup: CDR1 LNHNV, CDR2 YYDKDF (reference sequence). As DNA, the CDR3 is TGTTCCACCAGCATCCCCTTCGTCGACGGACTAGCGGGGGGACAGTTCTTC. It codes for CSTSIPFVDGLAGGQFF. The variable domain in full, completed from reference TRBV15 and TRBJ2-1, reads DAMVIQNPRYQVTQFGKPVTLSCSQTLNHNVMYWYQQKSSQAPKLLFHYYDKDFNNEADTPDNFQSRRPNTSFCFLDIRSPGLGDTAMYLCSTSIPFVDGLAGGQFFGPGTRLTVL.